This TCR beta chain was captured by sequencing in a study of shared T cell receptors in the human thymus. The CDR3 consists of 15 residues. Germline CDR1 LGHNT, CDR2 FRNRAP. Deletions cut 6 bases from V and 0 bases from J, with 15 bases between. The repertoire was sequenced with immunoSEQ multiplex PCR; TCRdb's copy has only in-frame clones and lacks some. The data show roughly 710,000 clones, approximately 85% seen once. These records were also assigned to another study, of human thymus T cells. That paper notes: All donors were healthy Finnish infants who were undergoing corrective surgery to treat congenital heart defects. Thymic and blood repertoires appeared to display a bias in their usage of V and J genes.

The sequenced sample consisted of thymocytes. The chain couples TRBV12-5 to TRBJ2-7; D gene ambiguous. This sequence was found in a girl less than two years old with a congenital heart defect. The DNA of the CDR3 is TGTGCTAGTGGGACACCCGTTATGAGCTCCTACGAGCAGTACTTC. Amino acid sequence: CASGTPVMSSYEQYF. Filled out from reference TRBV12-5 and TRBJ2-7, the complete variable domain reads DARVTQTPRHKVTEMGQEVTMRCQPILGHNTVFWYRQTMMQGLELLAYFRNRAPLDDSGMPKDRFSAEMPDATLATLKIQPSEPRDSAVYFCASGTPVMSSYEQYFGPGTRLTVT.